This TCR beta chain comes out of a study of T-cell reconstitution after alpha-beta-depleted transplantation in children. Per germline, CDR1 SGHVS and CDR2 FNYEAQ. V was trimmed by 1 base and J by 0 bases, leaving 9 bases between them. This CDR3 has 15 amino acids. The TCRbeta library incorporated unique molecular identifiers. TCRdb re-called the PCR reads with MiXCR, one entry per CDR3 protein. The top ten hold around 2.4% of the sample, which has 500,000 to 600,000 distinct CDR3 sequences, 30% to 35% seen once. This clonotype was observed a few times. The rearrangement links TRBV7-6 to TRBJ1-1; D not resolved. Here the sequenced sample was PBMCs from the stem cell graft donor, taken from the stem cell graft. The source is a human donor who donated a stem cell graft to a child with aplastic anemia. The CDR3 DNA is TGTGCCAGCAGCTTAGGCGCGGAGGTGAACACTGAAGCTTTCTTT. Translating gives CASSLGAEVNTEAFF.